This TCR beta chain was sequenced for a study of response to subunit inactivated influenza vaccine. TCRdb passed the RT-PCR reads through MiXCR, listing each CDR3 protein once. The sample includes 450,000 to 600,000 distinct CDR3 sequences, about 8% of them seen just once. The CDR3 is made up of 15 amino acids. Trimming shortened V by 5 bases and J by 3 bases, and 17 bases separated the two germline ends. In germline, CDR1 is MDHEN, CDR2 SYDVKM. In this sample, this clonotype turned up a few times. Its antigen is still unknown. Study-wide results and caveats: Researchers suggested that each seasonal influenza vaccination recruits few new T cells.

The source is a man between 50 and 75 years old who received an inactivated influenza vaccine. The sample in question was PBMCs from blood, obtained around 25 months after vaccination. V gene TRBV28 combines with J gene TRBJ2-7; D may be TRBD2 (6 bases). CDR3 nucleotide sequence: TGTGCCAGCAGTAGCGGAGGGGCCTCGTACTACGAGCAGTACTTC. Its protein is CASSSGGASYYEQYF.